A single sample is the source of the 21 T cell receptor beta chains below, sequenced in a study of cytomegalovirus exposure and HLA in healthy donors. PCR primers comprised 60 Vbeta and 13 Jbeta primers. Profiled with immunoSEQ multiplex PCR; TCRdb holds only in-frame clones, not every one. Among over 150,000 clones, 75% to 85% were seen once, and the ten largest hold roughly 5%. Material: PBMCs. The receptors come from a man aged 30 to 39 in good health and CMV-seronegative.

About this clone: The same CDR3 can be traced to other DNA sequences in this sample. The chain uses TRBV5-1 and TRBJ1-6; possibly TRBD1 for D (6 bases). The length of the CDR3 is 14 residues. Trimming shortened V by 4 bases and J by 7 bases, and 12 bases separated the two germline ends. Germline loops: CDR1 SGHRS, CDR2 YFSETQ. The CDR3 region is CASSTRQENSPLHF. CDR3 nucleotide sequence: TGCGCCAGCAGCACCCGACAGGAAAATTCACCCCTCCACTTT. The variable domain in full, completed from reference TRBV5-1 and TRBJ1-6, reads KAGVTQTPRYLIKTRGQQVTLSCSPISGHRSVSWYQQTPGQGLQFLFEYFSETQRNKGNFPGRFSGRQFSNSRSEMNVSTLELGDSALYLCASSTRQENSPLHFGNGTRLTVT.

DNA for the CDR3: TGTGCCAGCAGCTTAGCGCCGACAGGGGGAGGTTATGAGCAGTTCTTC. The encoded protein is CASSLAPTGGGYEQFF. The chain uses TRBV7-6 and TRBJ2-1; 9 positions match TRBD1. The ends lost 0 bases at V and 8 bases at J; junction bases unmatched: 8. This CDR3 region has 16 residues. CDR1 is SGHVS, CDR2 FNYEAQ, per germline.

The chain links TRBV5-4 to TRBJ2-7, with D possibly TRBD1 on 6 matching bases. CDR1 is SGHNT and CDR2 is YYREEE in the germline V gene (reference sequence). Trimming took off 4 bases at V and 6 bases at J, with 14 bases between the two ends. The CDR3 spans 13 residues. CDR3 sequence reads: CASSLDSQGEQYF. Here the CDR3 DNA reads TGTGCCAGCAGCCTGGACAGCCAAGGCGAGCAGTACTTC.

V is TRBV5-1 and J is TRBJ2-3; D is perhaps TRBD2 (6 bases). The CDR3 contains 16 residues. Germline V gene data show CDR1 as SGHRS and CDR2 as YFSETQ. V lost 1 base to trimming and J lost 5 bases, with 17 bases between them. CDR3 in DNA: TGCGCCAGCAGCTTGTTTGGGCGGGATGGGGGAGATACGCAGTATTTT. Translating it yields CASSLFGRDGGDTQYF.

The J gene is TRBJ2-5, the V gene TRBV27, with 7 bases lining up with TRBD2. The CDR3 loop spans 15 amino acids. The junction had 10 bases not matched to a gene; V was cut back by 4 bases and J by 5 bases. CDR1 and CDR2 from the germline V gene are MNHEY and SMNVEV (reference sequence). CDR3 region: CASSYSGLVRETQYF. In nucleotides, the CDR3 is TGTGCCAGCAGTTATAGCGGACTAGTTCGCGAGACCCAGTACTTC.

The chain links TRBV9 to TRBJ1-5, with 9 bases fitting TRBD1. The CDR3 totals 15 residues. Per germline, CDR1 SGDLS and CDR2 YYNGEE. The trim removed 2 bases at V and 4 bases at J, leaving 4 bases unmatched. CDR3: CASSVGGTGNQPQHF. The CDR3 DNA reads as TGTGCCAGCAGCGTTGGCGGGACAGGGAATCAGCCCCAGCATTTT.

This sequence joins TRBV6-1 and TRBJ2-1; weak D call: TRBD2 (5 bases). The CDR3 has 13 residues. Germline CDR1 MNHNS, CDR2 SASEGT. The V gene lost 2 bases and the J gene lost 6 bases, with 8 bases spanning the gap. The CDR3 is CASSELRANEQFF. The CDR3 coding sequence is TGTGCCAGCAGTGAACTGAGGGCCAATGAGCAGTTCTTC.

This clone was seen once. The CDR3 nucleotides read TGTGCCACCAGCACCCGGAGGGGGGGGGCTGGCTACGAGCAGTACTTC. Translated, it gives CATSTRRGGAGYEQYF. The chain employs TRBV15 and TRBJ2-7; D might be TRBD2 (7 bases). Germline V gives CDR1 LNHNV, CDR2 YYDKDF (reference sequence). This CDR3 is built from 16 residues. Trimming removed 4 bases from V and 3 bases from J, with 19 bases in between. Drawing the rest from reference TRBV15 and TRBJ2-7, the complete variable domain is DAMVIQNPRYQVTQFGKPVTLSCSQTLNHNVMYWYQQKSSQAPKLLFHYYDKDFNNEADTPDNFQSRRPNTSFCFLDIRSPGLGDTAMYLCATSTRRGGAGYEQYFGPGTRLTVT.

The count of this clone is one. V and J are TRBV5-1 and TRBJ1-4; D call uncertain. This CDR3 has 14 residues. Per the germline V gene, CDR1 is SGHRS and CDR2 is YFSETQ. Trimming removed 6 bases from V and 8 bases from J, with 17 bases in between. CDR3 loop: CASKSGEASEKLFF. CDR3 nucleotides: TGCGCCAGCAAGTCCGGCGAGGCTAGCGAAAAACTGTTTTTT.

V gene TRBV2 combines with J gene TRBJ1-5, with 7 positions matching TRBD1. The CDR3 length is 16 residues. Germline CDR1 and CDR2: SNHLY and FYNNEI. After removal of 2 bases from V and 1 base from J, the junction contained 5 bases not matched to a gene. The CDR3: CASSEKTGLSNQPQHF. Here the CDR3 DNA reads TGTGCCAGCAGTGAAAAGACAGGGTTGAGCAATCAGCCCCAGCATTTT.

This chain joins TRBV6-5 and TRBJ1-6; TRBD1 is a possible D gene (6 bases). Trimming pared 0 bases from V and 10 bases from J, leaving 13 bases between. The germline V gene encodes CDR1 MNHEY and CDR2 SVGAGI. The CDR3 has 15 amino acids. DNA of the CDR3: TGTGCCAGCAGTTACTCGAACAGGGTGGGCTCACCCCTCCACTTT. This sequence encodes CASSYSNRVGSPLHF.

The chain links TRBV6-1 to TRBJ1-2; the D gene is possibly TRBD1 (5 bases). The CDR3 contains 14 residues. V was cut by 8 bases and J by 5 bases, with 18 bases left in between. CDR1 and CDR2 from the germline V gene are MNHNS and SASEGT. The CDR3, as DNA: TGTGCCAGCCGACCCGTTGGGCAGGGTTATGGCTACACCTTC. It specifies CASRPVGQGYGYTF.

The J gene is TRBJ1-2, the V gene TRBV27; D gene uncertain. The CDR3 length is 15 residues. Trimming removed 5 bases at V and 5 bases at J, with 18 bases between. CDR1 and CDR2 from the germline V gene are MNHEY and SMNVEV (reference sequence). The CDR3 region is CASSLMAKTGYGYTF. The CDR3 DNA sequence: TGTGCCAGCAGTCTTATGGCAAAGACGGGGTATGGCTACACCTTC.

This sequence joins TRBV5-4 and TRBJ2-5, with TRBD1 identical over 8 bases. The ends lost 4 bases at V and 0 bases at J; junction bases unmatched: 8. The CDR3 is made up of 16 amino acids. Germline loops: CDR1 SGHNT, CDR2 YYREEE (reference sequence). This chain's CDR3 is CASSPGWDRYQETQYF. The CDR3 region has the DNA TGTGCCAGCAGCCCGGGATGGGACAGGTACCAAGAGACCCAGTACTTC.

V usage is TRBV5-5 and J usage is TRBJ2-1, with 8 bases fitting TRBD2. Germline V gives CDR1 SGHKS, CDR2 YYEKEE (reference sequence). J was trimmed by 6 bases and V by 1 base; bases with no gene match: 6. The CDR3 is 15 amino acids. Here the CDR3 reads CASSLSGLVTNEQFF. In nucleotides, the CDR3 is TGTGCCAGCAGCTTGTCGGGACTAGTTACCAATGAGCAGTTCTTC.

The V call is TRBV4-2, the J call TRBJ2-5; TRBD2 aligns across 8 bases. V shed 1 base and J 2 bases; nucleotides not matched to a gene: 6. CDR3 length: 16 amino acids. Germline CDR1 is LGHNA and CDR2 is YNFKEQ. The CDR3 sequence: CASSQAFSGVQETQYF. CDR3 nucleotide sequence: TGTGCCAGCAGCCAAGCTTTTAGCGGGGTTCAAGAGACCCAGTACTTC.

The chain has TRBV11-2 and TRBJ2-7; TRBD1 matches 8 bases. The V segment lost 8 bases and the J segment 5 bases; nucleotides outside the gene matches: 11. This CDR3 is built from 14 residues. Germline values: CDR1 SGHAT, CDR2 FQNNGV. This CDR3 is CASGLTGARNEQYF. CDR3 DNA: TGTGCCAGCGGACTGACAGGGGCAAGGAACGAGCAGTACTTC.

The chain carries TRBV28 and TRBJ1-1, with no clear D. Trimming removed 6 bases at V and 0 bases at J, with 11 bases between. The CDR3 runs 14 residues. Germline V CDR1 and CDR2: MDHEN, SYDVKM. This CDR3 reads CASSPRTVNTEAFF. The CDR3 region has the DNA TGTGCCAGCAGCCCCCGGACTGTGAACACTGAAGCTTTCTTT.

For the CDR3, the DNA is TGTGCCAGCAGCCTAAGCGGGAGAGGGGACATTCAGTACTTC. It encodes CASSLSGRGDIQYF. The J gene is TRBJ2-4, the V gene TRBV7-3, with 8 positions matching TRBD2. The CDR3 totals 14 residues. J lost 8 bases, V lost 5 bases, and 8 bases had no gene match. Germline CDR1 reads SGHTA; CDR2 reads FQGTGA.

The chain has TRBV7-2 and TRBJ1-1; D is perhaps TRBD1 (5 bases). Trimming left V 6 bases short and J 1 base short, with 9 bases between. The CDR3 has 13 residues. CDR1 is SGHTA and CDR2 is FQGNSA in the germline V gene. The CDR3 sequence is CASRQQANTEAFF. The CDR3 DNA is TGTGCCAGCAGGCAACAGGCGAACACTGAAGCTTTCTTT.

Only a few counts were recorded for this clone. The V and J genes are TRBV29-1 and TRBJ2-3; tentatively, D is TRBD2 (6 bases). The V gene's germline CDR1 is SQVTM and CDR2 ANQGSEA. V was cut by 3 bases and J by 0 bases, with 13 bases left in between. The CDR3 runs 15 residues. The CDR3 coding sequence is TGCAGCGTTGAGTGGAGGGCGGGTAGCACAGATACGCAGTATTTT. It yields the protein CSVEWRAGSTDTQYF.